This entry lists 25 T cell receptor beta chains sequenced from one sample in a study of cytomegalovirus exposure and HLA in healthy donors. The PCR was carried out with 60 Vbeta primers and 13 Jbeta primers. Repertoires were generated with immunoSEQ multiplex PCR, while TCRdb's copy carries only in-frame clones and drops some. In the table there are 80,000 to 95,000 clones, approximately 63% of which are singletons. Sequenced sample: PBMCs. All receptors come from a woman aged 25 to 39 in good health and CMV-seronegative.

The rearrangement joins TRBV4-3 to TRBJ2-7; 7 nucleotides align to TRBD1. The CDR3 is made up of 15 amino acids. CDR1 and CDR2 (germline): LGHNA, YSLEER. Germline trimming cut 1 base from V and 3 bases from J; bases unmatched to any gene: 6. CDR3 residues: CASSQGVGGFYEQYF. CDR3 coding DNA: TGCGCCAGCAGCCAAGGGGTAGGGGGCTTCTACGAGCAGTACTTC.

The chain links TRBV5-8 to TRBJ2-1; 7 nucleotides match TRBD2. V shed 4 bases and J 15 bases; nucleotides not matched to a gene: 10. CDR3 length equals 12 residues. CDR1 SGHTS and CDR2 YDEGEE come from the germline V gene. DNA of the CDR3: TGTGCCAGCAGCCCCCGGACTAGGTCATCGTTCTTC. Protein product: CASSPRTRSSFF.

The gene calls are TRBV15 and TRBJ1-2; TRBD1 is a possible D gene (6 bases). This CDR3 is 14 amino acids long. Between the trimmed V and J ends, which lost 3 bases and 5 bases, there was a span of 13 bases. The V gene's germline CDR1 is LNHNV and CDR2 YYDKDF (reference sequence). The CDR3: CATSRTGRSYGYTF. The CDR3 nucleotides are TGTGCCACCAGCAGGACAGGACGGAGTTATGGCTACACCTTC.

Points on this clone: This sample includes further DNA sequences coding for the same CDR3. The rearrangement joins TRBV5-1 to TRBJ2-5, with D hard to call. The end of the DNA fits TRBJ2-7 better, so the J call may be wrong. The CDR3 loop spans 11 amino acids. CDR1 is SGHRS, CDR2 YFSETQ, per germline. CDR3 amino acids: CASSLGYEQYF. CDR3 sequence (DNA): TGCGCCAGCAGCTTGGGCTACGAGCAGTACTTC.

This sequence joins TRBV28 and TRBJ2-7; D might be TRBD2 (5 bases). Germline values: CDR1 MDHEN, CDR2 SYDVKM. This CDR3 is built from 14 residues. Trimming pared 10 bases from V and 1 base from J, leaving 17 bases between. The DNA of the CDR3 is TGTGCCATCGACGCCGGGGTTCCGTCCTACGAGCAGTACTTC. It specifies CAIDAGVPSYEQYF.

The chain employs TRBV6-5 and TRBJ1-4; D may be TRBD1 (6 bases). The CDR3 totals 14 residues. CDR1 and CDR2 (germline): MNHEY, SVGAGI. Trimming cost V 2 bases and J 8 bases, with 12 bases left between them. This chain's CDR3 is CASSYRQGYEKLFF. In DNA form, the CDR3 reads TGTGCCAGCAGTTACCGGCAGGGGTACGAAAAACTGTTTTTT.

This clone was counted between two and nine times. The chain employs TRBV19 and TRBJ1-5; TRBD1 might be the D (6 bases). The CDR3 has 14 amino acids. V lost 3 bases to trimming and J lost 3 bases, with 9 bases between them. Germline loops: CDR1 LNHDA, CDR2 SQIVND (reference sequence). CDR3 DNA sequence: TGTGCCAGTAGTATTAGGGACAACAATCAGCCCCAGCATTTT. This encodes CASSIRDNNQPQHF.

This chain joins TRBV5-4 and TRBJ2-7; TRBD1 might be the D (5 bases). V gave up 4 bases and J gave up 4 bases, with 9 bases separating them. The CDR3 runs to 12 residues. Germline CDR1 is SGHNT and CDR2 is YYREEE (reference sequence). The CDR3 reads CASSLDRYEQYF. CDR3 coding DNA: TGTGCCAGCAGCCTAGACAGATACGAGCAGTACTTC.

This chain connects TRBV6-4 to TRBJ2-3; TRBD1 matches 9 bases. Germline V gene lookup returns CDR1 MRHNA and CDR2 SNTAGT. This CDR3 comprises 14 residues. The V segment lost 10 bases and the J segment 1 base; nucleotides outside the gene matches: 6. CDR3 coding DNA: TGTGCCACCCGACAGGGGGGGGGCACAGATACGCAGTATTTT. Translated: CATRQGGGTDTQYF.

The rearrangement links TRBV10-3 to TRBJ2-3; TRBD2 matches 7 bases. CDR3 length: 16 amino acids. The V gene end was trimmed by 6 bases and the J gene end by 2 bases; junction bases not matched to a gene: 11. Germline V lookup: CDR1 ENHRY, CDR2 SYGVKD. The CDR3, as DNA: TGTGCCATCAGGGTGACCGGGACTAACGACACAGATACGCAGTATTTT. The encoded protein is CAIRVTGTNDTDTQYF.

The rearrangement joins TRBV2 to TRBJ2-2; weak D call: TRBD1 (6 bases). Germline lookup yields CDR1 SNHLY and CDR2 FYNNEI. The V end was cut by 6 bases, the J end by 0 bases, with 11 bases between. The CDR3 is made up of 15 amino acids. The CDR3 here is CASRTGTSNTGELFF. CDR3 nucleotide sequence: TGTGCCAGCAGGACCGGGACATCGAACACCGGGGAGCTGTTTTTT. Full variable domain (missing parts from reference TRBV2 and TRBJ2-2): EPEVTQTPSHQVTQMGQEVILRCVPISNHLYFYWYRQILGQKVEFLVSFYNNEISEKSEIFDDQFSVERPDGSNFTLKIRSTKLEDSAMYFCASRTGTSNTGELFFGEGSRLTVL.

The chain is built from TRBV29-1 and TRBJ1-4; D ambiguous. The V gene's germline CDR1 is SQVTM and CDR2 ANQGSEA. V was shortened by 0 bases and J by 11 bases, with 13 bases between the two germline ends. The CDR3 runs 13 residues. CDR3 in amino acids: CSVEDQVSWKLFF. CDR3 nucleotides: TGCAGCGTTGAAGATCAGGTCTCGTGGAAACTGTTTTTT.

The chain joins TRBV28 to TRBJ1-1; weak D call: TRBD1 (5 bases). Germline V gene lookup returns CDR1 MDHEN and CDR2 SYDVKM. V lost 6 bases and J lost 5, with 7 bases in between. The length of the CDR3 is 11 residues. Here the CDR3 reads CASSGGTEAFF. The CDR3 DNA sequence: TGTGCCAGCAGCGGGGGGACTGAAGCTTTCTTT.

The chain has TRBV6-5 and TRBJ2-7; no clear D gene. CDR1 and CDR2 (germline): MNHEY, SVGAGI. With 5 bases removed from V and 5 bases from J, the gap between germline ends came to 10 bases. This CDR3 has 12 amino acids. The CDR3 loop is CASSPGPHEQYF. CDR3 sequence (DNA): TGTGCCAGCAGTCCTGGCCCCCACGAGCAGTACTTC.

This clone is a singleton in its sample. The V call is TRBV10-3, the J call TRBJ2-7; 7 bases agree with TRBD1. CDR3 size: 12 residues. The V gene end was trimmed by 7 bases and the J gene end by 1 base; junction bases not matched to a gene: 1. Germline CDR1 reads ENHRY; CDR2 reads SYGVKD. The CDR3 DNA is TGTGCCATCAAGACAGGGTCCTACGAGCAGTACTTC. It codes for CAIKTGSYEQYF.

The chain links TRBV5-1 to TRBJ2-3; 15 positions agree with TRBD2. V dropped 0 bases and J dropped 5; count of bases not matched to a gene: 1. The germline V gene encodes CDR1 SGHRS and CDR2 YFSETQ. CDR3 length: 16 amino acids. CDR3: CASSLGGLAGGDTQYF. The CDR3 DNA reads as TGCGCCAGCAGCTTGGGGGGACTAGCGGGAGGAGATACGCAGTATTTT.

V is TRBV29-1 and J is TRBJ2-5, with D tentatively TRBD2 (6 bases). The germline V gene encodes CDR1 SQVTM and CDR2 ANQGSEA. The CDR3 is 12 amino acids. CDR3 in amino acids: CSGGAAQETQYF. CDR3 sequence (DNA): TGCTCCGGAGGGGCAGCCCAAGAGACCCAGTACTTC.

This clone has only a few counts. The V call is TRBV6-4, the J call TRBJ2-3; 12 bases fit TRBD2. Germline V gives CDR1 MRHNA, CDR2 SNTAGT. This CDR3 comprises 16 residues. Losses at the gene ends were 5 bases for V and 2 bases for J; bases not matched to a gene: 5. The CDR3, as DNA: TGTGCCAGCAGTCCAGGACTAGCGGGACCCACAGATACGCAGTATTTT. Translation gives CASSPGLAGPTDTQYF.

This clone appeared a few times. This sequence joins TRBV4-1 and TRBJ1-1; D might be TRBD1 (5 bases). Trimming pared 3 bases from V and 3 bases from J, leaving 11 bases between. This CDR3 comprises 14 residues. Per the germline V gene, CDR1 is MGHRA and CDR2 is YSYEKL. The CDR3 loop reads CASSQEGYDTEAFF. The CDR3 DNA reads as TGCGCCAGCAGCCAGGAGGGGTACGACACTGAAGCTTTCTTT.

In its sample, this clone was seen once. The chain carries TRBV6-1 and TRBJ1-2; the D gene is possibly TRBD1 (6 bases). V was pared by 7 bases and J by 4 bases, with 19 bases between. The CDR3 is made up of 15 amino acids. Germline V gene sequence: CDR1 MNHNS, CDR2 SASEGT. CDR3 coding DNA: TGTGCCAGCAACGGACAGTCGCCAAGAGGCTATGGCTACACCTTC. Translated, it gives CASNGQSPRGYGYTF.

The chain couples TRBV9 to TRBJ2-2, with TRBD1 matching 7 bases. The CDR3 covers 14 residues. The germline CDR1 and CDR2 sequences are SGDLS and YYNGEE. Losses at the gene ends were 7 bases for V and 5 bases for J; bases not matched to a gene: 8. The CDR3 is CASQDRLSTGELFF. CDR3 DNA sequence: TGTGCCAGCCAGGACAGGTTAAGTACCGGGGAGCTGTTTTTT.

The sample holds one count of this clone. The CDR3 here is CASSQVDRSYNEQFF. For the CDR3, the DNA is TGTGCCAGCAGCCAAGTCGATCGGAGCTACAATGAGCAGTTCTTC. The rearrangement joins TRBV4-2 to TRBJ2-1; D unclear. The CDR3 is 15 amino acids. V dropped 1 base and J dropped 3 bases, with 10 bases sitting between them. Germline V gene lookup returns CDR1 LGHNA and CDR2 YNFKEQ.

This clone was seen a few times. The chain links TRBV19 to TRBJ2-7, with D perhaps matching TRBD2 (5 bases). Looked up from germline, CDR1 is LNHDA and CDR2 is SQIVND (reference sequence). CDR3 length: 14 amino acids. V lost 4 bases, J lost 9 bases, and 19 bases lay in between. The CDR3 loop reads CASSTRQTGSWQYF. CDR3 coding DNA: TGTGCCAGTAGTACTAGGCAAACGGGGAGTTGGCAGTACTTC.

This clone has only a few counts. The chain couples TRBV27 to TRBJ2-7; D is possibly TRBD1 (6 bases). The CDR3 length is 11 residues. V lost 5 bases and J lost 5, with 7 bases in between. Looked up from germline, CDR1 is MNHEY and CDR2 is SMNVEV (reference sequence). The CDR3 protein is CASSAGDEQYF. In DNA form, the CDR3 reads TGTGCCAGCAGTGCAGGGGACGAGCAGTACTTC.

This chain's CDR3 is CSVGWDTEQYF. CDR3 DNA sequence: TGCAGCGTGGGATGGGACACCGAGCAGTACTTC. The rearrangement joins TRBV29-1 to TRBJ2-7; a possible D gene is TRBD1 (6 bases). Trimming shortened V by 6 bases and J by 6 bases, and 12 bases separated the two germline ends. This CDR3 region has 11 residues. Looked up from germline, CDR1 is SQVTM and CDR2 is ANQGSEA.